A single sample gave rise to the 26 T cell receptor beta chains below, sequenced in a study of blood T cell repertoires in COVID-19. Profiling relied on immunoSEQ multiplex PCR, and the TCRdb table lists in-frame clones only, not all of them. This sample has some 430,000 clones, with 90% found just once. Sequencing was done on a sample of PBMCs or T cells enriched from blood (not recorded which). The receptors originated from a man aged 18 to 29 who had recovered from COVID-19.

The V call is TRBV20-1, the J call TRBJ1-2; D is perhaps TRBD1 (5 bases). V was pared by 3 bases and J by 8 bases, with 16 bases between. This CDR3 is built from 13 residues. Germline CDR1 DFQATT, CDR2 SNEGSKA (reference sequence). The CDR3: CSASSRDQRGYTF. The DNA for the CDR3 is TGCAGTGCTAGTAGCAGGGATCAAAGGGGCTACACCTTC.

The chain combines TRBV18 with TRBJ1-5; D is possibly TRBD1 (5 bases). There are 15 residues in the CDR3. The V gene lost 2 bases and the J gene lost 3 bases, with 11 bases spanning the gap. Germline loops: CDR1 KGHSH, CDR2 LQKENI. CDR3 sequence reads: CASSPSDRDNQPQHF. Here the CDR3 DNA reads TGTGCCAGCTCACCATCCGACAGAGACAATCAGCCCCAGCATTTT.

The V and J genes are TRBV29-1 and TRBJ1-1; 9 nucleotides match TRBD1. The germline V gene has CDR1 SQVTM and CDR2 ANQGSEA. Trimming removed 7 bases from V and 0 bases from J; junction bases left unmatched: 9. The CDR3 has 15 amino acids. Written as DNA, the CDR3 is TGCAGCGGCCACTGGGACAGGGAATTGAACACTGAAGCTTTCTTT. This encodes CSGHWDRELNTEAFF.

The chain uses TRBV5-6 and TRBJ2-5; 13 bases are shared with TRBD2. Germline trimming cut 4 bases from V and 13 bases from J; bases unmatched to any gene: 7. The CDR3 consists of 13 residues. Germline loops: CDR1 SGHDT, CDR2 YYEEEE. The CDR3 sequence is CASSPGLAGVSYF. The CDR3 bases are TGTGCCAGCAGCCCCGGACTAGCGGGGGTCTCGTACTTC.

This chain links TRBV27 with TRBJ1-2, with a tentative D call TRBD1 (6 bases). Trimming shortened V by 3 bases and J by 7 bases, and 21 bases separated the two germline ends. This CDR3 comprises 16 residues. Germline assignment: CDR1 MNHEY and CDR2 SMNVEV (reference sequence). Written as DNA, the CDR3 is TGTGCCAGCAGTTTCCGTTCGGACAGCCAAGCTGGTGGCTACACCTTC. Translated: CASSFRSDSQAGGYTF.

The chain employs TRBV2 and TRBJ1-1; D remains unclear. Germline loops: CDR1 SNHLY, CDR2 FYNNEI. With 0 bases removed from V and 0 bases from J, the gap between germline ends came to 8 bases. The CDR3 runs 15 residues. CDR3 protein: CASSEAQVVNTEAFF. DNA of the CDR3: TGTGCCAGCAGTGAAGCGCAGGTCGTGAACACTGAAGCTTTCTTT.

The genes are TRBV7-9 and TRBJ2-1, with D perhaps matching TRBD1 (7 bases). V was pared by 5 bases and J by 8 bases, with 16 bases between. CDR1 is SEHNR, CDR2 FQNEAQ, per germline (reference sequence). This CDR3 has 14 amino acids. As DNA, the CDR3 is TGTGCCAGCAGCCCATGGACAGGAGGGGATGAGCAGTTCTTC. Protein product: CASSPWTGGDEQFF. The variable domain in full, with the rest retrieved from reference TRBV7-9 and TRBJ2-1, is DTGVSQNPRHKITKRGQNVTFRCDPISEHNRLYWYRQTLGQGPEFLTYFQNEAQLEKSRLLSDRFSAERPKGSFSTLEIQRTEQGDSAMYLCASSPWTGGDEQFFGPGTRLTVL.

J is TRBJ1-5 and V is TRBV15; D perhaps matches TRBD1 (6 bases). The CDR3 is 13 amino acids. V was clipped by 4 bases and J by 6 bases, with 10 bases between them. From germline, CDR1 is LNHNV and CDR2 YYDKDF (reference sequence). The CDR3 DNA sequence: TGTGCCACCAGCACGAGAGGGGGTCAGCCCCAGCATTTT. Protein product: CATSTRGGQPQHF.

As to this clone: Other DNA sequences in this sample translate to the same CDR3. The chain uses TRBV27 and TRBJ1-2, with 8 bases lining up with TRBD1. This CDR3 region has 13 residues. The germline V gene encodes CDR1 MNHEY and CDR2 SMNVEV (reference sequence). J gave up 4 bases and V 6 bases, and 4 bases lay outside the gene matches. This CDR3 reads CASSLGQGYGYTF. In DNA form, the CDR3 reads TGTGCCAGCAGCCTCGGACAGGGCTATGGCTACACCTTC.

The genes are TRBV5-8 and TRBJ1-6, with D maybe TRBD1 (6 bases). V shed 2 bases and J shed 4 bases, with 19 bases lying between them. This CDR3 contains 18 residues. CDR1 SGHTS and CDR2 YDEGEE come from the germline V gene. The CDR3 loop is CASSFTRKWTVYNSPLHF. Here the CDR3 DNA reads TGTGCCAGCAGCTTCACTAGGAAGTGGACAGTTTATAATTCACCCCTCCACTTT.

In regard to this clone: The sample holds other DNA sequences that translate to the same CDR3. This chain connects TRBV7-2 to TRBJ1-2; D is ambiguous. The germline CDR1 and CDR2 sequences are SGHTA and FQGNSA. Trimming took off 0 bases at V and 4 bases at J, with 3 bases between the two ends. This CDR3 comprises 12 residues. The CDR3 protein is CASSLASYGYTF. CDR3 DNA sequence: TGTGCCAGCAGCTTAGCCAGCTATGGCTACACCTTC.

The chain recombines TRBV7-6 with TRBJ1-5; D remains ambiguous. The germline CDR1 and CDR2 sequences are SGHVS and FNYEAQ. The V gene lost 1 base and the J gene lost 0 bases, with 10 bases spanning the gap. The CDR3 is 16 amino acids. CDR3 sequence: CASSLDGQHSNQPQHF. The CDR3 DNA reads as TGTGCCAGCAGCTTAGATGGGCAGCATAGCAATCAGCCCCAGCATTTT.

V is TRBV5-6 and J is TRBJ1-3; no clear D gene. With 3 bases removed from V and 2 bases from J, the gap between germline ends came to 9 bases. Germline CDR1 SGHDT, CDR2 YYEEEE. This CDR3 is 14 amino acids long. The CDR3 bases are TGTGCCAGCAGCTCGGAGGTAACTGGAAACACCATATATTTT. The encoded protein is CASSSEVTGNTIYF.

This rearrangement joins TRBV18 to TRBJ2-7, with TRBD1 matching 10 bases. Germline trimming cut 4 bases from V and 3 bases from J; bases unmatched to any gene: 6. Looked up from germline, CDR1 is KGHSH and CDR2 is LQKENI. The CDR3 loop spans 15 amino acids. CDR3 sequence: CASSLQTGGGYEQYF. The CDR3 DNA reads as TGTGCCAGCTCACTCCAGACAGGGGGCGGCTACGAGCAGTACTTC. Based on the CDR3 plus reference TRBV18 and TRBJ2-7, the full variable domain is NAGVMQNPRHLVRRRGQEARLRCSPMKGHSHVYWYRQLPEEGLKFMVYLQKENIIDESGMPKERFSAEFPKEGPSILRIQQVVRGDSAAYFCASSLQTGGGYEQYFGPGTRLTVT.

Only a few counts were recorded for this clone. This rearrangement joins TRBV14 to TRBJ1-2; no firm D call. Deletions cut 1 base from V and 5 bases from J, with 11 bases between. The CDR3 runs to 14 residues. CDR1 and CDR2 from the germline V gene are SGHDN and FVKESK. CDR3 DNA sequence: TGTGCCAGCAGCCAAGCTCCCTTCACTTATGGCTACACCTTC. This codes for CASSQAPFTYGYTF.

The chain uses TRBV5-4 and TRBJ1-3; TRBD1 matches at 9 bases. Germline CDR1 is SGHNT and CDR2 is YYREEE (reference sequence). The CDR3 contains 16 residues. Germline trimming cut 3 bases from V and 0 bases from J; bases unmatched to any gene: 4. Written as DNA, the CDR3 is TGTGCCAGCAGCTCCGGGACAGGGATCTCTGGAAACACCATATATTTT. As protein: CASSSGTGISGNTIYF.

This clone was counted a single time. The chain is built from TRBV7-2 and TRBJ2-1; 10 bases are a match to TRBD2. The CDR3 is 17 amino acids. The V segment lost 5 bases and the J segment 3 bases; nucleotides outside the gene matches: 10. Germline CDR1 reads SGHTA; CDR2 reads FQGNSA. Written as DNA, the CDR3 is TGTGCCAGCAGCGCCCCCACTAGCGGGGACAACTACAATGAGCAGTTCTTC. It encodes CASSAPTSGDNYNEQFF. The full variable domain, its missing parts supplied by reference TRBV7-2 and TRBJ2-1, is GAGVSQSPSNKVTEKGKDVELRCDPISGHTALYWYRQSLGQGLEFLIYFQGNSAPDKSGLPSDRFSAERTGGSVSTLTIQRTQQEDSAVYLCASSAPTSGDNYNEQFFGPGTRLTVL.

The chain combines TRBV3-1 (or the pseudogene TRBV3-2) with TRBJ1-3, with a possible D match to TRBD1 (6 bases). The CDR3 length is 18 residues. The V gene lost 1 base and the J gene lost 3 bases, with 19 bases spanning the gap. Germline V gene sequence: CDR1 LGHDT, CDR2 YNNKEL (reference sequence). The CDR3 region is CASSQAPGELRHGNTIYF. The CDR3 nucleotides are TGTGCCAGCAGCCAAGCCCCAGGGGAATTAAGGCATGGAAACACCATATATTTT.

The rearrangement links TRBV4-1 to TRBJ1-2; 7 nucleotides line up with TRBD1. The CDR3 has 16 amino acids. V dropped 1 base and J dropped 2; count of bases not matched to a gene: 7. Germline loops: CDR1 MGHRA, CDR2 YSYEKL. CDR3 DNA: TGCGCCAGCAGCCAAGCACTTAAGACAGGGAACTATGGCTACACCTTC. Translated: CASSQALKTGNYGYTF.

This sequence joins TRBV7-9 and TRBJ2-7, with TRBD1 identical over 7 bases. The trim removed 4 bases at V and 1 base at J, leaving 4 bases unmatched. The CDR3 covers 14 residues. The germline CDR1 and CDR2 sequences are SEHNR and FQNEAQ (reference sequence). This CDR3 is CASSSWDRSYEQYF. CDR3 DNA sequence: TGTGCCAGCAGCTCTTGGGACAGATCCTACGAGCAGTACTTC.

The CDR3 loop reads CASSQDLQGEAFF. DNA for the CDR3: TGTGCCAGCAGCCAAGATCTTCAGGGGGAAGCTTTCTTT. The V gene is TRBV3-1 (or the pseudogene TRBV3-2), the J gene TRBJ1-1, with D tentatively TRBD1 (6 bases). The CDR3 totals 13 residues. The germline V and J ends were trimmed by 0 bases and 8 bases, with 10 bases remaining between them. CDR1 is LGHDT, CDR2 YNNKEL, per germline (reference sequence).

This chain connects TRBV11-2 to TRBJ2-2, with D possibly TRBD1 on 6 matching bases. With 7 bases removed from V and 3 bases from J, the gap between germline ends came to 12 bases. The CDR3 is 14 amino acids. Germline CDR1 and CDR2: SGHAT and FQNNGV. CDR3 in amino acids: CASTQGVYTGELFF. Here the CDR3 DNA reads TGTGCCAGCACACAGGGAGTTTACACCGGGGAGCTGTTTTTT.

This rearrangement joins TRBV19 to TRBJ2-7; 9 bases line up with TRBD1. CDR1 and CDR2 from the germline V gene are LNHDA and SQIVND (reference sequence). CDR3 length equals 15 residues. The junction had 9 bases not matched to a gene; V was cut back by 4 bases and J by 5 bases. The CDR3 reads CASSNMRQGVHEQYF. The CDR3 DNA follows: TGTGCCAGTAGTAATATGCGACAGGGGGTCCACGAGCAGTACTTC.

This chain joins TRBV18 and TRBJ2-3, with 14 positions matching TRBD2. Germline V gives CDR1 KGHSH, CDR2 LQKENI. The V segment lost 7 bases and the J segment 0 bases; nucleotides outside the gene matches: 6. CDR3 length equals 17 residues. CDR3 sequence: CASFPGLAGASTDTQYF. CDR3 in DNA: TGTGCCAGCTTCCCGGGACTAGCGGGGGCAAGCACAGATACGCAGTATTTT.

The chain is built from TRBV6-6 and TRBJ1-2; D unclear. Trimming shortened V by 2 bases and J by 4 bases, and 8 bases separated the two germline ends. Per germline, CDR1 MNHNY and CDR2 SVGAGI (reference sequence). There are 13 residues in the CDR3. As DNA, the CDR3 is TGTGCCAGCAGTTACGGTCTCGGCTATGGCTACACCTTC. Protein sequence: CASSYGLGYGYTF.

This chain uses TRBV27 with TRBJ1-6; D gene uncertain. The CDR3 consists of 18 residues. V was trimmed by 6 bases and J by 8 bases, leaving 26 bases between them. The germline V gene has CDR1 MNHEY and CDR2 SMNVEV (reference sequence). CDR3: CASSLILTGARRHSPLHF. The CDR3 DNA reads as TGTGCCAGCAGCCTTATATTAACGGGAGCTCGCAGGCATTCACCCCTCCACTTT.